The rows below give T cell receptor beta chains drawn from one sample of a study of resident and recirculating memory T cells in vitiligo. Produced via immunoSEQ multiplex PCR; TCRdb's table is partial and in-frame only. The sample carries around 43,000 clones, around 90% recorded once. Sequenced: blood. These receptor sequences come from a male donor with vitiligo. CDR3s leave out the opening cysteine and the closing phenylalanine or tryptophan. The order of the fields is V gene, J gene, CDR3 protein.

v_gene: TRBV7-9; j_gene: TRBJ2-5; CDR3aa: ASSFPTSGGETQY
v_gene: TRBV19; j_gene: TRBJ2-1; CDR3aa: ASSIGPWGGDEQF
v_gene: TRBV28; j_gene: TRBJ1-2; CDR3aa: ASSYDRGHGYT
v_gene: TRBV6-5; j_gene: TRBJ2-7; CDR3aa: ASSPMLAASYEQY
v_gene: TRBV5-6; j_gene: TRBJ2-3; CDR3aa: ASSIRRSSSTDTQY
v_gene: TRBV13; j_gene: TRBJ2-3; CDR3aa: ASSLILAGSGDTQY
v_gene: TRBV5-1; j_gene: TRBJ2-1; CDR3aa: ASSLGAGLAYNEQF
v_gene: TRBV9; j_gene: .; CDR3aa: ASSVSGADSYEQY
v_gene: TRBV7-6; j_gene: TRBJ2-7; CDR3aa: ASSLEAGSYEQY
v_gene: TRBV4-1; j_gene: TRBJ2-3; CDR3aa: ASSQGAGEGGVTDTQY
v_gene: TRBV6-5; j_gene: TRBJ1-2; CDR3aa: ASSTPQGYGYT
v_gene: TRBV2; j_gene: TRBJ2-7; CDR3aa: AGSGTGPYEQY
v_gene: TRBV5-5; j_gene: TRBJ2-4; CDR3aa: ASSLGGSTAKNIQY
v_gene: TRBV19; j_gene: TRBJ1-2; CDR3aa: ASSITGVGYGYT
v_gene: TRBV6-6; j_gene: TRBJ1-2; CDR3aa: ASSYLQGPRYGYT
v_gene: TRBV6-1; j_gene: TRBJ1-6; CDR3aa: ASSWSSYNSPLH
v_gene: TRBV29-1; j_gene: TRBJ2-5; CDR3aa: SVDDRGRETQY
v_gene: TRBV29-1; j_gene: TRBJ2-7; CDR3aa: SVDQGGSEQY
v_gene: TRBV2; j_gene: TRBJ2-6; CDR3aa: ASSVLAGRGSGANVLT
v_gene: TRBV10-2; j_gene: TRBJ1-6; CDR3aa: ASSERQVFN
v_gene: TRBV7-2; j_gene: TRBJ2-3; CDR3aa: ASSLVVRSTDTQY
v_gene: TRBV4-1; j_gene: TRBJ2-2; CDR3aa: ASISLTGELF
v_gene: TRBV7-2; j_gene: TRBJ2-3; CDR3aa: ASSLSGPDTQY
v_gene: TRBV28; j_gene: TRBJ2-1; CDR3aa: ASSPQSVVNEQF
v_gene: TRBV5-1; j_gene: TRBJ2-3; CDR3aa: ASSLAGADTQY